Following are 21 T cell receptor beta chains from one sample sequenced in a study of T cell repertoires in ileal Crohn's disease. The data were produced by immunoSEQ multiplex PCR, yet TCRdb's version contains in-frame clones alone and is incomplete. The table lists some 1,200 clones, approximately 95% of them singletons. Sequenced: ileal tissue. These receptors were collected from an adult with Crohn's disease.

On this clone itself: One end of the junction is discordant with germline, which a read error may explain. This chain joins TRBV28 and TRBJ1-4; D perhaps matches TRBD1 (6 bases). This CDR3 spans 12 amino acids. CDR1 is MDHEN, CDR2 SYDVKM, per germline. In nucleotides, the CDR3 is TGTGCTAGCAGGGGAGATAATGAAAAACTGTTTTTT. Protein: CASRGDNEKLFF.

This chain joins TRBV19 and TRBJ1-1, with a weak D call TRBD1 (5 bases). This CDR3 comprises 13 residues. With 3 bases removed from V and 6 bases from J, the gap between germline ends came to 11 bases. Germline CDR1 reads LNHDA; CDR2 reads SQIVND (reference sequence). The chain's CDR3 is CASSMGGGAEAFF. Here the CDR3 DNA reads TGTGCCAGTAGTATGGGAGGAGGGGCTGAAGCTTTCTTT.

The chain has TRBV5-1 and TRBJ1-1, with D perhaps matching TRBD1 (6 bases). V lost 6 bases to trimming and J lost 1 base, with 13 bases between them. CDR1 SGHRS and CDR2 YFSETQ come from the germline V gene. The CDR3 runs 14 residues. This CDR3 reads CASTVGDTNTEAFF. The CDR3 nucleotides read TGCGCCAGCACTGTGGGGGACACGAACACTGAAGCTTTCTTT. Combining the CDR3 with reference TRBV5-1 and TRBJ1-1 gives the whole variable domain KAGVTQTPRYLIKTRGQQVTLSCSPISGHRSVSWYQQTPGQGLQFLFEYFSETQRNKGNFPGRFSGRQFSNSRSEMNVSTLELGDSALYLCASTVGDTNTEAFFGQGTRLTVV.

The CDR3 sequence is CASSPGGRSTDTQYF. The CDR3 DNA sequence: TGTGCCAGCAGCCCCGGAGGACGTAGCACAGATACGCAGTATTTT. The V and J genes are TRBV9 and TRBJ2-3; the D gene is possibly TRBD2 (5 bases). The CDR3 runs 15 residues. Germline V gives CDR1 SGDLS, CDR2 YYNGEE. V lost 4 bases, J lost 0 bases, and 12 bases lay in between.

The CDR3 bases are TGTGCCAGCAGCCGCCTGAGGAGAGGTGAAAAACTGTTTTTT. This translates into CASSRLRRGEKLFF. The rearrangement joins TRBV4-2 to TRBJ1-4; D is undetermined. V gave up 4 bases and J gave up 7 bases, with 13 bases separating them. This CDR3 is built from 14 residues. The germline V gene encodes CDR1 LGHNA and CDR2 YNFKEQ.

This chain joins TRBV10-1 and TRBJ2-1, with a tentative D call TRBD1 (5 bases). This CDR3 is 20 amino acids long. Germline V gives CDR1 WNHNN, CDR2 SYGVQD (reference sequence). V was trimmed by 2 bases and J by 6 bases, leaving 29 bases between them. The DNA for the CDR3 is TGCGCCAGCAGTGAGAAGCTCAATGAAGGGGCTGGTTTCAGCTTCAATGAGCAGTTCTTC. Protein product: CASSEKLNEGAGFSFNEQFF.

The chain employs TRBV6-6 and TRBJ1-1; no clear D. CDR3 size: 15 residues. V was clipped by 0 bases and J by 2 bases, with 10 bases between them. CDR1 and CDR2 (germline): MNHNY, SVGAGI (reference sequence). The DNA of the CDR3 is TGTGCCAGCAGTTACTCGGCCAGACTCAACACTGAAGCTTTCTTT. It encodes CASSYSARLNTEAFF.

V gene TRBV4-1 combines with J gene TRBJ2-1, with D perhaps TRBD2 (6 bases). V lost 0 bases, J lost 1 base, and 7 bases lay in between. This CDR3 region has 15 residues. In germline, CDR1 is MGHRA, CDR2 YSYEKL. The CDR3 DNA follows: TGCGCCAGCAGCCAAGATGGGACTTCCTACAATGAGCAGTTCTTC. This encodes CASSQDGTSYNEQFF.

In this sample, this clone turned up a few times. V is TRBV5-1 and J is TRBJ2-1; 8 bases align to TRBD2. Germline lookup yields CDR1 SGHRS and CDR2 YFSETQ. The CDR3 is 16 amino acids. J gave up 4 bases and V 0 bases, and 6 bases lay outside the gene matches. For the CDR3, the DNA is TGCGCCAGCAGCTTGGGAAGCGGGGGCCTGTACAATGAGCAGTTCTTC. Translating it yields CASSLGSGGLYNEQFF.

V gene TRBV27 combines with J gene TRBJ2-7; TRBD1 aligns across 8 bases. The CDR3 sequence is 13 residues long. Losses at the gene ends were 5 bases for V and 6 bases for J; bases not matched to a gene: 6. Looked up from germline, CDR1 is MNHEY and CDR2 is SMNVEV (reference sequence). CDR3 residues: CASSQTGASEQYV. Written as DNA, the CDR3 is TGTGCCAGCAGTCAGACAGGGGCGAGCGAGCAGTACGTC.

This clone was seen only once. V usage is TRBV18 and J usage is TRBJ2-7, with 10 bases lining up with TRBD2. Germline V gene data show CDR1 as KGHSH and CDR2 as LQKENI. CDR3 length: 16 residues. V lost 5 bases to trimming and J lost 2 bases; unmatched junction nucleotides: 9. As DNA, the CDR3 is TGTGCCAGCTCAGCCTTACTAGCGGGGTACCCCTACGAGCAGTACTTC. This gives the protein CASSALLAGYPYEQYF.

V and J are TRBV6-6 and TRBJ1-2, with a tentative D call TRBD1 (6 bases). There are 13 residues in the CDR3. Germline V gene lookup returns CDR1 MNHNY and CDR2 SVGAGI (reference sequence). Trimming shortened V by 2 bases and J by 2 bases, and 6 bases separated the two germline ends. The CDR3 DNA sequence: TGTGCCAGCAGTTACGGGACAAACTATGGCTACACCTTC. Translation: CASSYGTNYGYTF.

The V and J genes are TRBV14 and TRBJ1-6; D may be TRBD1 (5 bases). Trimming took off 4 bases at V and 7 bases at J, with 8 bases between the two ends. The CDR3 length is 13 residues. The germline V gene encodes CDR1 SGHDN and CDR2 FVKESK. The DNA for the CDR3 is TGTGCCAGCAGCCTCGGGGGAAATTCACCCCTCCACTTT. It encodes CASSLGGNSPLHF.

This chain joins TRBV9 and TRBJ1-2; no firm D call. The CDR3 is 13 residues long. V dropped 5 bases and J dropped 7 bases, with 15 bases sitting between them. The germline V gene encodes CDR1 SGDLS and CDR2 YYNGEE. The CDR3 DNA follows: TGTGCCAGCAGGGTGAGGGCGGTCCCTGGCTACACCTTC. It yields the protein CASRVRAVPGYTF.

This chain uses TRBV7-7 with TRBJ2-7, with D perhaps matching TRBD2 (6 bases). CDR1 is SSHAT, CDR2 FNYEAQ, per germline (reference sequence). V was cut by 6 bases and J by 2 bases, with 23 bases left in between. The CDR3 sequence is 17 residues long. The CDR3 coding sequence is TGTGCCAGCAGACCACCTGGGCGGGAAATATGGACCTACGAGCAGTACTTC. It translates to CASRPPGREIWTYEQYF.

This rearrangement joins TRBV5-1 to TRBJ1-2; the D gene is possibly TRBD1 (6 bases). This CDR3 has 14 amino acids. With 1 base removed from V and 4 bases from J, the gap between germline ends came to 11 bases. Germline V gene data show CDR1 as SGHRS and CDR2 as YFSETQ. CDR3 coding DNA: TGCGCCAGCAGCTTGTATCGGGGGGCCTATGGCTACACCTTC. This translates into CASSLYRGAYGYTF. The full variable domain, in which reference TRBV5-1 and TRBJ1-2 provide the parts outside the CDR3, is KAGVTQTPRYLIKTRGQQVTLSCSPISGHRSVSWYQQTPGQGLQFLFEYFSETQRNKGNFPGRFSGRQFSNSRSEMNVSTLELGDSALYLCASSLYRGAYGYTFGSGTRLTVV.

This CDR3 reads CARSKKDYIPNIQYF. The CDR3 coding sequence is TGTGCCAGAAGCAAAAAGGACTACATCCCAAACATTCAGTACTTC. J is TRBJ2-4 and V is TRBV5-3; maybe TRBD2 (6 bases). TRBV5-3 carries the ORF label, with uncertain function. The length of the CDR3 is 15 residues. The V gene lost 4 bases and the J gene lost 6 bases, with 17 bases spanning the gap.

J is TRBJ1-2 and V is TRBV27; the match to TRBD1 covers 8 bases. The CDR3 is 14 residues long. V was pared by 4 bases and J by 3 bases, with 4 bases of the junction left unmatched. Germline V CDR1 and CDR2: MNHEY, SMNVEV (reference sequence). DNA of the CDR3: TGTGCCAGCAGTTCCTTGACAGGGGACTATGGCTACACCTTC. This encodes CASSSLTGDYGYTF.

The chain links TRBV5-1 to TRBJ2-5, with 9 nucleotides matching TRBD1. The CDR3 covers 19 residues. The V gene end was trimmed by 2 bases and the J gene end by 8 bases; junction bases not matched to a gene: 22. CDR1 is SGHRS, CDR2 YFSETQ, per germline. CDR3 amino acids: CASSFSLTGGGHGRGTQYF. Written as DNA, the CDR3 is TGCGCCAGCAGCTTTTCCCTGACAGGGGGTGGCCATGGCAGAGGAACCCAGTACTTC.

The chain links TRBV7-6 to TRBJ2-7, with TRBD2 as a possible D gene (6 bases). Per germline, CDR1 SGHVS and CDR2 FNYEAQ. V lost 4 bases, J lost 5 bases, and 18 bases lay in between. The CDR3 length is 15 residues. CDR3 coding DNA: TGTGCCAGCAGCTCCGGACCGGACGGGAGTGACGAGCAGTACTTC. Translating gives CASSSGPDGSDEQYF. Drawing the rest from reference TRBV7-6 and TRBJ2-7, the complete variable domain is GAGVSQSPRYKVTKRGQDVALRCDPISGHVSLYWYRQALGQGPEFLTYFNYEAQQDKSGLPNDRFSAERPEGSISTLTIQRTEQRDSAMYRCASSSGPDGSDEQYFGPGTRLTVT.

J is TRBJ1-4 and V is TRBV13; TRBD1 might be the D (5 bases). Germline V gene lookup returns CDR1 PRHDT and CDR2 FYEKMQ (reference sequence). The V gene lost 5 bases and the J gene lost 7 bases, with 14 bases spanning the gap. The CDR3 is 14 residues long. The CDR3 sequence: CASSKSGRGEKLFF. In DNA, the CDR3 is TGTGCCAGCAGCAAATCAGGAAGGGGTGAAAAACTGTTTTTT.